The clone carrying this T cell receptor beta chain was observed many times. The data derive from a study of T cells in Graves' hyperthyroidism and ophthalmopathy. V lost 1 base, J lost 3 bases, and 13 bases lay in between. This CDR3 is 16 amino acids long. The germline V gene has CDR1 SNHLY and CDR2 FYNNEI. Amplified TCR beta CDR3 regions came from RNA transcripts. The HTBI primer set was used in a first-round RT-PCR of the TCR CDR3. Via MiXCR, TCRdb re-called the multiplex PCR reads, giving one row per CDR3 protein. The top ten clones hold 6.5% to 10% of a sample with 250,000 to 300,000 distinct CDR3 sequences, about 14% of them seen once.

The sample consisted of blood. The TCR was taken from a woman in her thirties with Graves' hyperthyroidism that later progressed to Graves' ophthalmopathy. The chain joins TRBV2 to TRBJ2-1, with a possible D match to TRBD2 (5 bases). The CDR3 region is CASSEDGGALYNEQFF. CDR3 DNA: TGTGCCAGCAGTGAAGACGGAGGAGCCCTCTACAATGAGCAGTTCTTC.